A single sample is the source of the 6 T cell receptor beta chains below, sequenced in a study of T cells after yellow fever vaccination. A single record per CDR3 protein comes from TCRdb applying MiXCR to the 5' RACE reads. This table holds about 150,000 distinct CDR3 sequences, more than 6.5% found once. The input for sequencing was CD4+ T cells sorted from PBMCs, taken 10 days after the yellow fever booster vaccination. All receptors derive from a man aged 25-45 years who received the YFV17D yellow fever vaccine.

This clonotype was counted at least ten times. The chain joins TRBV4-3 to TRBJ2-3; D remains ambiguous. V was clipped by 0 bases and J by 5 bases, with 15 bases between them. Germline loops: CDR1 LGHNA, CDR2 YSLEER. CDR3 size: 16 residues. The CDR3 is CASSQDLSTSRDTQYF. The DNA for the CDR3 is TGCGCCAGCAGCCAAGATCTCAGTACCTCTAGAGATACGCAGTATTTT.

This clonotype appeared a few times. The chain has TRBV28 and TRBJ2-7; D is perhaps TRBD2 (6 bases). The CDR3 is 14 residues long. Germline V lookup: CDR1 MDHEN, CDR2 SYDVKM. V lost 6 bases and J lost 5, with 17 bases in between. The CDR3 DNA follows: TGTGCCAGCAGACCAGGAGGGCCGTTGAACGAGCAGTACTTC. Its translation: CASRPGGPLNEQYF.

This clonotype has only a few counts. The chain combines TRBV7-4 with TRBJ2-1; 14 bases fit TRBD2. Germline-derived CDR1 and CDR2 are SGHVT and SQSDAQ. V was pared by 5 bases and J by 0 bases, with 9 bases of the junction left unmatched. This CDR3 region has 19 residues. In DNA form, the CDR3 reads TGTGCCAGCAGCCCGCGGTGGGGGACTAGCGGGAGCTCCTACAATGAGCAGTTCTTC. It specifies CASSPRWGTSGSSYNEQFF.

The gene calls are TRBV19 and TRBJ2-1, with 10 nucleotides matching TRBD2. Germline CDR1 LNHDA, CDR2 SQIVND (reference sequence). The CDR3 consists of 16 residues. After removal of 5 bases from V and 8 bases from J, the junction contained 12 bases not matched to a gene. In DNA form, the CDR3 reads TGTGCCAGTAGTCCGGAAGCGGGAGGGCCTTTTTATGAGCAGTTCTTC. Translated: CASSPEAGGPFYEQFF.

This clonotype has at least ten counts. This chain joins TRBV5-1 and TRBJ2-1; D tentatively reads TRBD1 or TRBD2 (5 bases each). The V gene's germline CDR1 is SGHRS and CDR2 YFSETQ. The CDR3 contains 15 residues. V lost 4 bases and J lost 2, with 13 bases in between. The CDR3 DNA is TGCGCCAGCAGCGTGGGACCCAAGCCCTACAATGAGCAGTTCTTC. This encodes CASSVGPKPYNEQFF.

The table lists this clonotype with many counts. The V call is TRBV24-1, the J call TRBJ2-1, with D unresolved. CDR1 is KGHDR, CDR2 SFDVKD, per germline. The length of the CDR3 is 11 residues. V was pared by 9 bases and J by 7 bases, with 9 bases between. The CDR3 region has the DNA TGTGCCACCGGTGGGTTAAATGAGCAGTTCTTC. Translating gives CATGGLNEQFF.